The rows below give T cell receptor beta chains drawn from one sample of a study of cytomegalovirus exposure and HLA in healthy donors. The repertoire was sequenced with immunoSEQ multiplex PCR; TCRdb's copy has only in-frame clones and lacks some. The sample lists over 110,000 clones; around three quarters were seen once. Material: PBMCs. The receptors were sampled from a man between 18 and 29 years old in good health and CMV-seronegative. The CDR3 runs from the conserved cysteine through the conserved F or W. The D gene is left open where the match is weak. For some rows the clone size is stated as once, few or many, or as a class when expanded; others skip it.

TRBV4-2 once TRBD1 CASSQERDRGYEQYF
TRBV9 - TRBD2 CASSVGLAGALEEQYF
TRBV19 once - CASTEWVDSNYGYTF
TRBV7-2 - - CASSLALRETQYF
TRBV29-1 - - CSVENGGGGTGYTF
TRBV4-2 - - CASSQVAARARRDEQYF
TRBV10-2 - - CASSELSGVSEAFF
TRBV18 - TRBD1 CASSRSETGGPEAFF
TRBV18 - TRBD1 CASSPAPGQGRQETQYF
TRBV12-2 - - CASRLEDYTTSYEQYF
TRBV5-4 few - CASSLPGENTEAFF
TRBV19 - - CASSILNQGGYTF
TRBV18 once - CASSREDNQPQHF
TRBV5-1 - TRBD2 CASSLRLAEETQYF
TRBV5-1 - TRBD1 CASRPRQGGRDGYTF
TRBV2 few - CASSEWLDWATEAFF
TRBV5-1 - - CASSDGGRMDNEQFF
TRBV28 once - CASSFQGSTPYEQYF
TRBV5-1 - - CASSLTGPDSPLHF
TRBV7-6 - - CASSLGDMSYTF
TRBV6-6 - - CASSSSRGDTGYGYTF
TRBV7-9 once - CASSQGQNYGYTF
TRBV6-1 few - CASRAMTGAYGYTF
TRBV2 few - CASSGAAEAFF
TRBV5-6 few - CASSQSPGANEKLFF
TRBV6-1 few - CASSERGVYEQYF
TRBV7-2 - TRBD1 CASSLVGGQGGSAGYTF
TRBV7-6 - TRBD1 CASSTRQGVSYEQYF
TRBV11-3 - TRBD2 CASSYTSGDPTGELFF
TRBV4-3 - TRBD1 CASSYQTRDRVLNTEAFF
TRBV5-8 - - CASSLVGVDGYTF
TRBV28 few TRBD1 CASSDGTGGRRYGYTF
TRBV15 - - CATSINSGANVLTF
TRBV28 - TRBD1 CASSLRTGGRETQYF
TRBV30 - - CAWRQYGGPQHF
TRBV5-1 - - CASSLVSGGEEKLFF
TRBV7-9 - - CASRPAGNTEAFF
TRBV9 - - CASSVSATNTEAFF
TRBV5-4 - TRBD1 CASSSDRTGYGYTF
TRBV9 - - CASSVSREGGRGAEAFF
TRBV10-3 - - CAISVGGENTEAFF
TRBV18 - TRBD1 CASSRDRGTDTQYF